This T cell receptor beta chain was recovered during a study of blood T cell repertoires in COVID-19. For the study at large: PBMCs, B-cell-depleted T cells, or T cells provided the cDNA or gDNA that made up the material.

Those enrolled in Seattle joined during active infection and were followed longitudinally afterward. In the original workflow: How many nucleated cells were present was estimated from reference gene primer amplification. Clones were read by immunoSEQ multiplex PCR, and TCRdb kept only the in-frame ones, dropping some. The DNA was the basis for D and trimming; V, J and clone size are from that table. Altogether some 250,000 clones are present, approximately 86% being singletons, with the ten largest covering approximately 5.3%. This CDR3 has 18 amino acids. Losses at the gene ends were 0 bases for V and 0 bases for J; bases not matched to a gene: 6. CDR1 SGHVS and CDR2 FNYEAQ come from the germline V gene.

The sample taken for sequencing was peripheral blood. The clonotype was recovered from a woman in her fifties or sixties with COVID-19, enrolled during active disease. This chain links TRBV7-6 with TRBJ1-3, with 9 nucleotides matching TRBD1. CDR3 in DNA: TGTGCCAGCAGCTTAGCCCAGACAGGGGGATTCTCTGGAAACACCATATATTTT. It yields the protein CASSLAQTGGFSGNTIYF. Based on the CDR3 plus reference TRBV7-6 and TRBJ1-3, the full variable domain is GAGVSQSPRYKVTKRGQDVALRCDPISGHVSLYWYRQALGQGPEFLTYFNYEAQQDKSGLPNDRFSAERPEGSISTLTIQRTEQRDSAMYRCASSLAQTGGFSGNTIYFGEGSWLTVV.